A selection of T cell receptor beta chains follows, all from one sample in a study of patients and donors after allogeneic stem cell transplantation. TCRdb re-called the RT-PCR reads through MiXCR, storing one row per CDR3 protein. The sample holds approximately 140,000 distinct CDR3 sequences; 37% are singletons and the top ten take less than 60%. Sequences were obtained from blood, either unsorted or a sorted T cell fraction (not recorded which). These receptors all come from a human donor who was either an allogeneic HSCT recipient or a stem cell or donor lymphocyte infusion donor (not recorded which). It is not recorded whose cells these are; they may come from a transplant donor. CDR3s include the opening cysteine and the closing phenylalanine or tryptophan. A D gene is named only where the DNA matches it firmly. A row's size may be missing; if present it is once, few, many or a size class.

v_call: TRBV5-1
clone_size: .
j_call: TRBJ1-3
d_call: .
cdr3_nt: TGCGCCAGCAGCTTGGCGCCGCGGTTTACTGGAAACACCATATATTTT
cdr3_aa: CASSLAPRFTGNTIYF

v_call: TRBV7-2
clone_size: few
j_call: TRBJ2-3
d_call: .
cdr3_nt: TGTGCCAGCAGCGATCGGGAAGGGGCAGATACGCAGTATTTT
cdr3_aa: CASSDREGADTQYF

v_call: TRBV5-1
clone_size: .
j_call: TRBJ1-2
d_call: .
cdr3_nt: TGCGCCAGCAGCGGATCTAACTATGGCTACACCTTC
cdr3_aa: CASSGSNYGYTF

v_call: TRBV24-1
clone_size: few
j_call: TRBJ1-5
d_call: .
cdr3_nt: TGTGCCACCAGTGATCCCCAGTTCAATCAGCCCCAGCATTTT
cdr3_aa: CATSDPQFNQPQHF

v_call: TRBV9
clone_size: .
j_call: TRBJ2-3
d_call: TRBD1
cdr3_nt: TGTGCCAGCAGCGTAGGACAGGGGTTGGCAGATACGCAGTATTTT
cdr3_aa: CASSVGQGLADTQYF

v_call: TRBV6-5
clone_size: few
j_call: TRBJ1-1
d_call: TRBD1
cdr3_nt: TGTGCCAGCAGTTCCCCAGGGGGAGGAACTGAAGCTTTCTTT
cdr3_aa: CASSSPGGGTEAFF

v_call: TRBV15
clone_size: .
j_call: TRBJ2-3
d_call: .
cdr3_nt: TGTGCCACCAGCAGAGATGGGGATACGCAGTATTTT
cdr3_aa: CATSRDGDTQYF

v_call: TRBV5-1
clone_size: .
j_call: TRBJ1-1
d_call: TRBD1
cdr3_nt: TGCGCCAGCAGCTTCGGGACAGGTACAGGGAACACTGAAGCTTTCTTT
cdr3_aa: CASSFGTGTGNTEAFF

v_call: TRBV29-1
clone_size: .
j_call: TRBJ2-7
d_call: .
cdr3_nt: TGCAGCGGTCGGGACCGAGGTTCCTACGAGCAGTACTTC
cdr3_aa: CSGRDRGSYEQYF

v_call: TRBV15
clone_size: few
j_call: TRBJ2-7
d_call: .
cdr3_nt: TGTGCCACCCGAGAGAGTCTAGGGTCCTCCTACGAGCAGTACTTC
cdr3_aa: CATRESLGSSYEQYF

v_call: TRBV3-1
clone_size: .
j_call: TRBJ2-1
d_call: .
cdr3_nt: TGTGCCAGCAGCCAAGAGGGGGCCTACAATGAGCAGTTCTTC
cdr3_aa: CASSQEGAYNEQFF

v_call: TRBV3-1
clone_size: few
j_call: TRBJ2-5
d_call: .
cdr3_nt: TGTGCCAGCAGCCAACCGGAGACCCAGTACTTC
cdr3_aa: CASSQPETQYF

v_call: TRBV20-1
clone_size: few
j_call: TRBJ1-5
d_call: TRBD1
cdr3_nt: TGCAGTGCAACCACAGGGGAGGCGAATCAGCCCCAGCATTTT
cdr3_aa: CSATTGEANQPQHF

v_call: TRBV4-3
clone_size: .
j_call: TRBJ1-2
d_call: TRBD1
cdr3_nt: TGCGCCAGCAGCCATGCAGGGGGATATTATAGCTACTATGGCTACACCTTC
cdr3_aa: CASSHAGGYYSYYGYTF

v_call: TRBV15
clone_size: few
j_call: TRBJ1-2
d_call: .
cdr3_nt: TGTGCCACCAGCTCGAGGGCAGGAACTAACTATGGCTACACCTTC
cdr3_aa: CATSSRAGTNYGYTF

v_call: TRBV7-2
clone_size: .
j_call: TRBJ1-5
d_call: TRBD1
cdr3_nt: TGTGCCAGCAGCTTACAGGGGGAAAGGCAGCCCCAGCATTTT
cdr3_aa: CASSLQGERQPQHF

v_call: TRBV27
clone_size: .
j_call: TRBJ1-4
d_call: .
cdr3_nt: TGTGCCAGCAGTTGGCAAGAAAATGAAAAACTGTTTTTT
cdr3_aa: CASSWQENEKLFF

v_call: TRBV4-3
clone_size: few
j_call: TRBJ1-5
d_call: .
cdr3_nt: TGCGCCAGCAGCCGGAGAGTCGGCAATCAGCCCCAGCATTTT
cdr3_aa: CASSRRVGNQPQHF

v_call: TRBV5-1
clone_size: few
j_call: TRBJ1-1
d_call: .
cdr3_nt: TGCGCCAGCAGCTTGCAGGATGTGGTTTTCTTT
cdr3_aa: CASSLQDVVFF

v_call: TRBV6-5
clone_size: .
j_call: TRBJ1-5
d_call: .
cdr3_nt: TGTGCCAGCAGTTACTCAAGTGGGCAGAATCAGCCCCAGCATTTT
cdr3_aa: CASSYSSGQNQPQHF

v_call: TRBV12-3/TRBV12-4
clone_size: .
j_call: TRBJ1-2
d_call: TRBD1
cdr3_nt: TGTGCCAGCAGCCTGGGACAGGCCCCGGGCTACACCTTC
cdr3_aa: CASSLGQAPGYTF

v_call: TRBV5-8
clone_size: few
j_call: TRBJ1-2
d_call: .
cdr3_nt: TGTGCCAGCAGCGTTACAGGGTACTATGGCTACACCTTC
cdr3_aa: CASSVTGYYGYTF

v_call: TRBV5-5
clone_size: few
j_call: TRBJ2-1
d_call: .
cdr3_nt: TGTGCCAGCAGCCTCACAGAGGGTAGGGCCTACAATGAGCAGTTCTTC
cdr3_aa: CASSLTEGRAYNEQFF

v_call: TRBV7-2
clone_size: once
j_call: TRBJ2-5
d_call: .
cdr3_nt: TGTGCCAGCAGTTTACTGGGGGAGGAAGAGACCCAGTACTTC
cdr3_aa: CASSLLGEEETQYF

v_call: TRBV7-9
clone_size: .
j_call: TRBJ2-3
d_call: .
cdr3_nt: TGTGCCAGCAGCTTAGCGCTGAGCGGCCTAAATGGAGATACGCAGTATTTT
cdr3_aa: CASSLALSGLNGDTQYF

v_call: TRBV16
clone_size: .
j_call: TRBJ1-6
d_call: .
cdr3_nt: TGTGCCAGCAGCCAGCAGGGAGGGGCATATAATTCACCCCTCCACTTT
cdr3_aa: CASSQQGGAYNSPLHF

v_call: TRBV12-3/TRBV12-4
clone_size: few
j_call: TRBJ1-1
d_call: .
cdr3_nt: TGTGCCAGCAGTTTCTCGGTGGGCACTGAAGCTTTCTTT
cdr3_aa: CASSFSVGTEAFF

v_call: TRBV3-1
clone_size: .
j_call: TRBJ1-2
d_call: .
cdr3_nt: TGTGCCAGCAGCCAAGTTGGAGGAGCCAACTATGGCTACACCTTC
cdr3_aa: CASSQVGGANYGYTF

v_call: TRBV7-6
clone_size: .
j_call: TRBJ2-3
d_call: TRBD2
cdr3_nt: TGTGCCAGCAGCTTATTGGCGGGGGGGGTGAAAGATACGCAGTATTTT
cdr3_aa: CASSLLAGGVKDTQYF

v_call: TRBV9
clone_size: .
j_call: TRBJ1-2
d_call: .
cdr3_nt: TGTGCCAGCCTGGGGATACATGAGACCAACTATGGCTACACCTTC
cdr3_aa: CASLGIHETNYGYTF

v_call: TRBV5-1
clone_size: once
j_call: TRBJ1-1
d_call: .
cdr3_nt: TGCGCCAGCCGGGCAGGTGGCACTGAAGCTTTCTTT
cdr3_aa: CASRAGGTEAFF

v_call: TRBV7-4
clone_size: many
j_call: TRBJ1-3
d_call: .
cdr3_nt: TGTGCCAGCAGCTTATTTCAGGGTGGGGCTGGAAACACCATATATTTT
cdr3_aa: CASSLFQGGAGNTIYF

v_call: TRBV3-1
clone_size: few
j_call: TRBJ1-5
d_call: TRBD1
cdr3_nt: TGTGCCAGCAGCCAAGGAGGGGGCGCGGTCAATCAGCCCCAGCATTTT
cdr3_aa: CASSQGGGAVNQPQHF

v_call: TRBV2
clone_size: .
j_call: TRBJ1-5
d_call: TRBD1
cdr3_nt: TGTGCCAGCGGATTGGACAGGGCGTATCAGCCCCAGCATTTT
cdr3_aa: CASGLDRAYQPQHF

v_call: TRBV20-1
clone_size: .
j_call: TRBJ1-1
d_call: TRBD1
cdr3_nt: TGCAGTGCCCCGGACAGGGAGAACACTGAAGCTTTCTTT
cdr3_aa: CSAPDRENTEAFF

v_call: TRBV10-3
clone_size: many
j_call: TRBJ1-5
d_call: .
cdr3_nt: TGTGCCATCAGTGAGCAGGGAGGCAATCAGCCCCAGCATTTT
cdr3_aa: CAISEQGGNQPQHF

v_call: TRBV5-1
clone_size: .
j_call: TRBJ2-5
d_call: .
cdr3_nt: TGCGCCAGCAACTTAGGGAAAGAGACCCAGTACTTC
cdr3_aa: CASNLGKETQYF

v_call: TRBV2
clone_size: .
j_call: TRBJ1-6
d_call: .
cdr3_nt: TGTGCCAGCATTCAGGGGCGGTCCTATAATTCACCCCTCCACTTT
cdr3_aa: CASIQGRSYNSPLHF

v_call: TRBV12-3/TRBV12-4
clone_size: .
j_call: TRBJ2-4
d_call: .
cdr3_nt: TGTGCCAGCGGGGAGTACGTCGCCAAAAACATTCAGTACTTC
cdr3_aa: CASGEYVAKNIQYF

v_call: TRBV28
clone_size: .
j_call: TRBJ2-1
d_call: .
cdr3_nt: TGTGCCAGCAGATCTCAGGGGACACCTTACAATGAGCAGTTCTTC
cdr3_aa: CASRSQGTPYNEQFF

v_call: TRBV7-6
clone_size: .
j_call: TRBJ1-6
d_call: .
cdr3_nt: TGTGCCAGCAGCAAGGACAGTAATTCACCCCTCCACTTT
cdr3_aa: CASSKDSNSPLHF

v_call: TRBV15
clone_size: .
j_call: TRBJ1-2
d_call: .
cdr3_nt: TGTGCCACCAGCAGAGATCGGGGAATAAATGGCTACACCTTC
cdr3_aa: CATSRDRGINGYTF

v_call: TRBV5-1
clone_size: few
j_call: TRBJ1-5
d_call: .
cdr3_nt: TGCGCCAGCAGGCCCGGGGGCGGCTTAAGCAATCAGCCCCAGCATTTT
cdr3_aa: CASRPGGGLSNQPQHF

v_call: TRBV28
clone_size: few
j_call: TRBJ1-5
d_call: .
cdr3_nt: TGTGCCAGCAGTTTGGGGACCCAGCATTTT
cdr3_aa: CASSLGTQHF

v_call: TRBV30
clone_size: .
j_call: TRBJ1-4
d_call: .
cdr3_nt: TGTGCCTGGAGTGTGCTGGTGGCTAATGAAAAACTGTTTTTT
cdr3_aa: CAWSVLVANEKLFF

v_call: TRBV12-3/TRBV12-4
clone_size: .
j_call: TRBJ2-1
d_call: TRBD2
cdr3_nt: TGTGCCAGCCTTGCGGGGGGGTTCAATGAGCAGTTCTTC
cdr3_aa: CASLAGGFNEQFF

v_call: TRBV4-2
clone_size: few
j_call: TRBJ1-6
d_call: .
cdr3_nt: TGTGCCAGCAGCCAGGTTGACAGGAGTAGCTCCTATAATTCACCCCTCCACTTT
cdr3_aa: CASSQVDRSSSYNSPLHF

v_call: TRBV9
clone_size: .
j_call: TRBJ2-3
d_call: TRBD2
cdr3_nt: TGTGCCAGCAGCGTAGTACTAGCGAGTGGAGGAGATACGCAGTATTTT
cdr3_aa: CASSVVLASGGDTQYF

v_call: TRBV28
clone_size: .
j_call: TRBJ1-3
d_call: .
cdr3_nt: TGTGCCAGCAGTTCTCCCGGTTGGCCGTTGGGAGGGACCATATATTTT
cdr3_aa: CASSSPGWPLGGTIYF

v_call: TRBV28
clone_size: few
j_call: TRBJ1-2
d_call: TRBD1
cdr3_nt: TGTGCCAGCCGGACAGGAGGGGGCTATGGCTACACCTTC
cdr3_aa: CASRTGGGYGYTF

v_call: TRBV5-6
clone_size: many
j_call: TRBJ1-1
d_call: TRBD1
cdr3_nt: TGTGCCAGCAGCTTGACAGGGGGCATGACTGAAGCTTTCTTT
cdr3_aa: CASSLTGGMTEAFF

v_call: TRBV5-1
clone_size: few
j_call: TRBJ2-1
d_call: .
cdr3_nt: TGCGCCAGCAGCTTCGGCGACAATGAGCAGTTCTTC
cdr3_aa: CASSFGDNEQFF

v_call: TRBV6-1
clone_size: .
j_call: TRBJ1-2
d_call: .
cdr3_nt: TGTGCCAGCAGTGAGATCTATGGCTACACCTTC
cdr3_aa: CASSEIYGYTF

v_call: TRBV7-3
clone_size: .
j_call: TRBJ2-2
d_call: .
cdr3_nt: TGTGCCAGCAGCTTATGGACAGCGAACACCGGGGAGCTGTTTTTT
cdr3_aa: CASSLWTANTGELFF